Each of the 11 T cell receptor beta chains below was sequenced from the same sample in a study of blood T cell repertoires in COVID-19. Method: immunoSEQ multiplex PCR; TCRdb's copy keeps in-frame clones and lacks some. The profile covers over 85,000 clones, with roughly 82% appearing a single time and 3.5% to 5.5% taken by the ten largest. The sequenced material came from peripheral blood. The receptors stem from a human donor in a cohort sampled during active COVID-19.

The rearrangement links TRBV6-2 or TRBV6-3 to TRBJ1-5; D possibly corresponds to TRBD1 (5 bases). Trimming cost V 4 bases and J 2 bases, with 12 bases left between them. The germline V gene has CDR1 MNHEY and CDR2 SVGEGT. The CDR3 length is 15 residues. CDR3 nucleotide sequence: TGTGCCAGCAGTTCTGGGGGGTCGGGCAATCAGCCCCAGCATTTT. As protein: CASSSGGSGNQPQHF.

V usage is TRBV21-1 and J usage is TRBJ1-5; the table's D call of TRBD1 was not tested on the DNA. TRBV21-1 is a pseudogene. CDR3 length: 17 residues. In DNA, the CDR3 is TGTGCCAGCAGCAAATGGAACAACCGGGACACAGATCAGCCCCAGCATTTT. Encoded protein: CASSKWNNRDTDQPQHF.

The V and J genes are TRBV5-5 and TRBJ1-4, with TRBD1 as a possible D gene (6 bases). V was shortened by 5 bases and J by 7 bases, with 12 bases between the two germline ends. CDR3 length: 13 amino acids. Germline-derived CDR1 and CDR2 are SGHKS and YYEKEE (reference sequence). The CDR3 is CASRRGQFEKLFF. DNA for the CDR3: TGTGCCAGCAGGCGTGGACAGTTTGAAAAACTGTTTTTT.

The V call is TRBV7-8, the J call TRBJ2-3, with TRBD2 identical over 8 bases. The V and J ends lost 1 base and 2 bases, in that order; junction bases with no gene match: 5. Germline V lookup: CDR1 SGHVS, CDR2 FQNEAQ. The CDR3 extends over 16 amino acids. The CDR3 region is CASSLGQRGPTDTQYF. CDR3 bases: TGTGCCAGCAGCTTAGGCCAGCGGGGGCCCACAGATACGCAGTATTTT.

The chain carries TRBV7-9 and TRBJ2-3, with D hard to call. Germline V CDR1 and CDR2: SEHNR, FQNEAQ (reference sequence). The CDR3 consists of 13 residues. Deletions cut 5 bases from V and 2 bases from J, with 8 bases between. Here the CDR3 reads CASSLPTTDTQYF. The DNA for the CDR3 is TGTGCCAGCAGCCTACCTACCACAGATACGCAGTATTTT.

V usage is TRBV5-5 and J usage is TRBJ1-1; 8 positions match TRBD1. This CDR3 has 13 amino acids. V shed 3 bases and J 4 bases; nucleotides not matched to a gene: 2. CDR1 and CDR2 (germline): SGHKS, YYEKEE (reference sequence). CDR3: CASSYTGGTEAFF. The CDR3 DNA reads TGTGCCAGCAGCTACACAGGGGGCACTGAAGCTTTCTTT.

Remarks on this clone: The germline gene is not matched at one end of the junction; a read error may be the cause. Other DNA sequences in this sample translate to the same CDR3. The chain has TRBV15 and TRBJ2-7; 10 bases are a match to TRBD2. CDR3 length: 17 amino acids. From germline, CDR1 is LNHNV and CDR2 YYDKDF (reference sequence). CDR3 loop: CATSRGLAGAPSYEQYF. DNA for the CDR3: TGTGCCACCAGTAGAGGTCTAGCGGGGGCCCCCTCCTACGAGCAGTACTTC.

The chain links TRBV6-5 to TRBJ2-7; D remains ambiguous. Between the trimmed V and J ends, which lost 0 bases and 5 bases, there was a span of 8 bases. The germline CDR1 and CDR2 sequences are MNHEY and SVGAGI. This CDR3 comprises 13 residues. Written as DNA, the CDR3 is TGTGCCAGCAGTTACTCCACGAGAGACGAGCAGTACTTC. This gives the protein CASSYSTRDEQYF.

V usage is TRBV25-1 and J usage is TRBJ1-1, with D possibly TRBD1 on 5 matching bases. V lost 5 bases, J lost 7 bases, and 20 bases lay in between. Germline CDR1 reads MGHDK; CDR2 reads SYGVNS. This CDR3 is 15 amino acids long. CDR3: CASSRPFMGPFEAFF. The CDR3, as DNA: TGTGCCAGCAGTCGCCCCTTTATGGGGCCCTTTGAAGCTTTCTTT. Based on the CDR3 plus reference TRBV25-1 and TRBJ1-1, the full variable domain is EADIYQTPRYLVIGTGKKITLECSQTMGHDKMYWYQQDPGMELHLIHYSYGVNSTEKGDLSSESTVSRIRTEHFPLTLESARPSHTSQYLCASSRPFMGPFEAFFGQGTRLTVV.

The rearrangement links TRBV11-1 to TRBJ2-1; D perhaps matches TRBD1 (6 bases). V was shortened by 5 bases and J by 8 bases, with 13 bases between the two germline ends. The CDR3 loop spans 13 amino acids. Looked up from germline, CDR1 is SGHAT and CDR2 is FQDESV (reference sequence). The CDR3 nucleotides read TGTGCCAGCAGCCCAAGAAACAGGGATGAGCAGTTCTTC. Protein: CASSPRNRDEQFF.

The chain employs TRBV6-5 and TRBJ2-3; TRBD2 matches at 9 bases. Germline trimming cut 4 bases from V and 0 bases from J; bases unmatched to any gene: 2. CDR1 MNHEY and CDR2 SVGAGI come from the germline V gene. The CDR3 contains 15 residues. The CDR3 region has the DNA TGTGCCAGCAGTTCGCGGGGGGGAAGCACAGATACGCAGTATTTT. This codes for CASSSRGGSTDTQYF.